This T cell receptor beta chain stems from a study of T cells in Graves' hyperthyroidism and ophthalmopathy. This clonotype was seen only a few times. The definition of stable Graves' hyperthyroidism was no ophthalmopathy progression within 18 months. Participants, patients aged 18 to 65, had newly diagnosed hyperthyroidism with a duration under 2 months. Together with thyroid ultrasound, orbital computed tomography, serum thyroxine and TRAb, clinical symptoms were used for diagnoses. Fresh peripheral blood, under 11 ml, yielded the PBMCs. RNA transcripts provided the source from which TCR beta CDR3 regions were amplified. Initially, a first-round RT-PCR of the TCR CDR3 employed the HTBI primer set. One entry per CDR3 protein results from TCRdb running MiXCR on the multiplex PCR reads. The table shows 350,000 to 400,000 distinct CDR3 sequences, with about a fifth occurring only once. CDR3 length equals 15 residues. The ends lost 6 bases at V and 6 bases at J; junction bases unmatched: 11.

Sequenced input: blood. The chain employs TRBV12-3 or TRBV12-4 and TRBJ2-7; the match to TRBD1 covers 10 bases. The clonotype was recovered from a woman aged 18-29 years with Graves' hyperthyroidism. CDR3 sequence (DNA): TGTGCCAGCAGACCCGGGACAGGGGCAACCTCCGAGCAGTACTTC. Residues: CASRPGTGATSEQYF.